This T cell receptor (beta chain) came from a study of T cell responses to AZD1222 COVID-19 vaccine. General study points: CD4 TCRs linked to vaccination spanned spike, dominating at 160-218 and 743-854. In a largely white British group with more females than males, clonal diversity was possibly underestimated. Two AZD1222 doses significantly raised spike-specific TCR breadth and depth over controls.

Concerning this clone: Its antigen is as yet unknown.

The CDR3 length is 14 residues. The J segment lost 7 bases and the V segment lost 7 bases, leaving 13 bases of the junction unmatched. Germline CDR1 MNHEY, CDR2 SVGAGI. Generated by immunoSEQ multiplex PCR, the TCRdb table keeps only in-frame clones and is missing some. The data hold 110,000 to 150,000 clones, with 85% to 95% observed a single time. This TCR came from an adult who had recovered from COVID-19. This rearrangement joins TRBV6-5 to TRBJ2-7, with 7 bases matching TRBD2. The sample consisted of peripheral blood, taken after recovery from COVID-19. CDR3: CASNRDLAAQEQYF. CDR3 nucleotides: TGTGCCAGCAATAGGGACCTAGCGGCTCAGGAGCAGTACTTC.